This T cell receptor beta chain was recorded in a study of control samples from healthy donors and cancer patients. Looked up from germline, CDR1 is SGHRS and CDR2 is YFSETQ. This CDR3 contains 13 residues. The V gene lost 2 bases and the J gene lost 0 bases, with 6 bases spanning the gap. TCRdb keeps only in-frame clones here, not all; method: immunoSEQ multiplex PCR. The table has 100,000 to 150,000 clones, about 89% seen once; the top ten hold around 3%. The specimen was blood. The source is a man aged 60-69 years in good health. The rearrangement uses TRBV5-1 and TRBJ2-7; D call uncertain. The CDR3 here is CASSFTVSYEQYF. The CDR3 region has the DNA TGCGCCAGCAGCTTCACGGTCTCCTACGAGCAGTACTTC.